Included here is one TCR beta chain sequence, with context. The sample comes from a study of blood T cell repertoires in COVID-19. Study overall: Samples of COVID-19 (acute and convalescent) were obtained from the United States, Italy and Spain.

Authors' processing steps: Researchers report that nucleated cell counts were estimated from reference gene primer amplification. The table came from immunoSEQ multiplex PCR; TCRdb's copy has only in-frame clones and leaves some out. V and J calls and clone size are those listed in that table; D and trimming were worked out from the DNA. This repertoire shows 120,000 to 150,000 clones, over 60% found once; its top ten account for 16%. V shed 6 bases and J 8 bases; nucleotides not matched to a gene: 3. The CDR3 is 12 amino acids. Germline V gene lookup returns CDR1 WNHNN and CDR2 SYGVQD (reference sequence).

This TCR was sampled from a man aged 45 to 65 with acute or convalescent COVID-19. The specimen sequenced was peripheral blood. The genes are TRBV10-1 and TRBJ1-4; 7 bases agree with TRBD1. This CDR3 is CASRGTDEKLFF. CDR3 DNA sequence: TGCGCCAGCAGAGGGACAGACGAAAAACTGTTTTTT.